This T cell receptor (beta chain) was retrieved from a study of blood T cell repertoires in COVID-19. Study overall: Acute and convalescent COVID-19 samples came from the United States, Italy and Spain.

Those enrolled in Seattle joined during active infection and were followed longitudinally afterward. Here immunoSEQ multiplex PCR was the method, and the copy in TCRdb shows in-frame clones only, minus some. This table holds 170,000 or so clones, 85% to 90% found once. This CDR3 has 13 amino acids. Germline V gives CDR1 GTSNPN, CDR2 SVGIG (reference sequence). V lost 2 bases and J 8 bases, leaving 15 bases between the germline ends. This clonotype originated in a man aged 55-75 years with COVID-19, enrolled during active disease. The chain carries TRBV30 and TRBJ1-2; no definite D call. Specimen: peripheral blood. The CDR3 coding sequence is TGTGCCTGGAGTTACGACCCTCCCGGGGGCTACACCTTC. It is translated as CAWSYDPPGGYTF.